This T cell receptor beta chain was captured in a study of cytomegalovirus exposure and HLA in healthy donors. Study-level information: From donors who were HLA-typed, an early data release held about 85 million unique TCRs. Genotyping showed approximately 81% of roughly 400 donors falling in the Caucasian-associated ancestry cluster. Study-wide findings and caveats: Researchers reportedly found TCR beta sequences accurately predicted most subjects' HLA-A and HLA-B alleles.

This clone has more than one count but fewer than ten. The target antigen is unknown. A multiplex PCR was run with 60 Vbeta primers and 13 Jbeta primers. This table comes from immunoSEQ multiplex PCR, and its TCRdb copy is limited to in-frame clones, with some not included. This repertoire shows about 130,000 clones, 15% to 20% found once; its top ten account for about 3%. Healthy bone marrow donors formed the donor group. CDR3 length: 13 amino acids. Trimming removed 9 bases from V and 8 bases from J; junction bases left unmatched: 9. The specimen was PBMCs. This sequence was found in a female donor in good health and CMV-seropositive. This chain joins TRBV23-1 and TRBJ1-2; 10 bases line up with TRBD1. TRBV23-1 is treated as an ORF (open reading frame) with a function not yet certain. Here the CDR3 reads CARDTGTGVGYTF. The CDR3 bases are TGCGCCAGGGATACCGGGACAGGGGTCGGCTACACCTTC.